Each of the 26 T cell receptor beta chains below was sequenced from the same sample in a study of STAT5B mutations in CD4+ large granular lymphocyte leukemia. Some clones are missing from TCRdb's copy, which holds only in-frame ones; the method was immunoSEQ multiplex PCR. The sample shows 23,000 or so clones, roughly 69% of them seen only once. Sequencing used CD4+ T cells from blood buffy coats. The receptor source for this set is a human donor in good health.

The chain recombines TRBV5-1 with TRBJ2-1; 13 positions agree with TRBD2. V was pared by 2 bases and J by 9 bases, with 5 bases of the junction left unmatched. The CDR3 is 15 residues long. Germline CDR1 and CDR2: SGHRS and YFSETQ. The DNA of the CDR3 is TGCGCCAGCAGCTTAGGACTAGCGGGAGTAAGTGAGCAGTTCTTC. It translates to CASSLGLAGVSEQFF. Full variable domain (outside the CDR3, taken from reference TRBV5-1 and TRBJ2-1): KAGVTQTPRYLIKTRGQQVTLSCSPISGHRSVSWYQQTPGQGLQFLFEYFSETQRNKGNFPGRFSGRQFSNSRSEMNVSTLELGDSALYLCASSLGLAGVSEQFFGPGTRLTVL.

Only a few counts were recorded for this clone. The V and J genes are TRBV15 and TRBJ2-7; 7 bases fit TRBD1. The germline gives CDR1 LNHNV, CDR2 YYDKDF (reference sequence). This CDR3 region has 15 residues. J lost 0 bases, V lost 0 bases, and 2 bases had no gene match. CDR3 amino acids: CATSRDRGSSYEQYV. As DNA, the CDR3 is TGTGCCACCAGCAGAGACAGGGGGAGCTCCTACGAGCAGTACGTC.

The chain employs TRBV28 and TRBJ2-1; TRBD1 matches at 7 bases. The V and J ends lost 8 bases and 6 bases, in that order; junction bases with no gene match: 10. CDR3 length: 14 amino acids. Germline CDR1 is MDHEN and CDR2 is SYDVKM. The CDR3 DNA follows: TGTGCCAGCTGTCCGGATGCAGGGGGCAATGAGCAGTTCTTC. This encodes CASCPDAGGNEQFF.

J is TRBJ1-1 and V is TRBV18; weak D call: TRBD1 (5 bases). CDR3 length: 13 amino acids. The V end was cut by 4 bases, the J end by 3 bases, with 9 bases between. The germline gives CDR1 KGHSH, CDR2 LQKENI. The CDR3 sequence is CASSQGRDTEAFF. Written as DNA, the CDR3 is TGTGCCAGCTCACAGGGGAGGGACACTGAAGCTTTCTTT.

The DNA of the CDR3 is TGTGCCAGCAGCTCCGGGGAGGGTATAGTTCTCACAGATACGCAGTATTTT. It codes for CASSSGEGIVLTDTQYF. The chain couples TRBV7-2 to TRBJ2-3, with 7 bases identical to TRBD2. The V and J ends lost 4 bases and 2 bases, in that order; junction bases with no gene match: 12. The germline V gene has CDR1 SGHTA and CDR2 FQGNSA. The length of the CDR3 is 17 residues.

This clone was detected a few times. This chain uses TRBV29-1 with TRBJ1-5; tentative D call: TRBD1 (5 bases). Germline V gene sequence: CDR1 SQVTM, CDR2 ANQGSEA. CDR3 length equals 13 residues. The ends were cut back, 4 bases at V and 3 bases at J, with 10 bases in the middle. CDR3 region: CSVARDPNQPQHF. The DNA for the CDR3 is TGCAGCGTTGCACGGGACCCCAATCAGCCCCAGCATTTT.

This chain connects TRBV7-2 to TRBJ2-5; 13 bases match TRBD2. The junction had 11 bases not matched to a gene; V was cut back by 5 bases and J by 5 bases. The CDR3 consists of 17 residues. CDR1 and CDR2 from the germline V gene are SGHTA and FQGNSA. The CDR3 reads CASSLTSGGVVGETQYF. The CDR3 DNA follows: TGTGCCAGCAGCCTTACTAGCGGGGGGGTAGTCGGGGAGACCCAGTACTTC.

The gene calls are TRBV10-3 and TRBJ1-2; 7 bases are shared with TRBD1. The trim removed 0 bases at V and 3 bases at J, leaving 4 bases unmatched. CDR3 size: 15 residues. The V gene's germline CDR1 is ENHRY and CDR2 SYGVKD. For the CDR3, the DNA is TGTGCCATCAGTGAGTCGGGGGGACAGCACTATGGCTACACCTTC. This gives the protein CAISESGGQHYGYTF.

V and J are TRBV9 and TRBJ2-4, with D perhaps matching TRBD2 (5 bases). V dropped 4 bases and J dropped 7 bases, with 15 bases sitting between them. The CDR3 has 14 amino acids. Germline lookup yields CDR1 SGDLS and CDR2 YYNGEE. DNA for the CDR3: TGTGCCAGCAGCTTCGGACTCGGATTGAACATTCAGTACTTC. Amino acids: CASSFGLGLNIQYF.

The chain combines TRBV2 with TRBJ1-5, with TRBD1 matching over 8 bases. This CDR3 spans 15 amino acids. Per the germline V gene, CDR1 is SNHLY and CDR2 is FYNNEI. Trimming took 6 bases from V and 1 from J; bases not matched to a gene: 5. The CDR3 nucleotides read TGTGCCAGCAGGCAGGGGGCCCAAAGCAATCAGCCCCAGCATTTT. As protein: CASRQGAQSNQPQHF.

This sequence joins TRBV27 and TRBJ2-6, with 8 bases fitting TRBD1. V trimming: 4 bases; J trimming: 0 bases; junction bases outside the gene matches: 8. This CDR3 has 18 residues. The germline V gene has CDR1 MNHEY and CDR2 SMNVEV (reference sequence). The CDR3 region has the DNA TGTGCCAGCAGTTCCCGGACAGGGATTAGCTCTGGGGCCAACGTCCTGACTTTC. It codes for CASSSRTGISSGANVLTF.

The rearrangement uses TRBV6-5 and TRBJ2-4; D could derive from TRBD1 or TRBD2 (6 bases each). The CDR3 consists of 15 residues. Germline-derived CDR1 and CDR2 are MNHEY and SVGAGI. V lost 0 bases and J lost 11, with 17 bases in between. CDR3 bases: TGTGCCAGCAGTTACTCGACGGTTAGGGGGGCCTTTCAGTACTTC. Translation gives CASSYSTVRGAFQYF.

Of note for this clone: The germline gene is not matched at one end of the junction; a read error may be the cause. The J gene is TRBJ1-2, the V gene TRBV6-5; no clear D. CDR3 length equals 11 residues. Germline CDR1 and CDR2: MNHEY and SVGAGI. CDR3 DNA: TGTGCCAGCAGTTACCCCGGCGGTCCCGCTTTC. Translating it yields CASSYPGGPAF.

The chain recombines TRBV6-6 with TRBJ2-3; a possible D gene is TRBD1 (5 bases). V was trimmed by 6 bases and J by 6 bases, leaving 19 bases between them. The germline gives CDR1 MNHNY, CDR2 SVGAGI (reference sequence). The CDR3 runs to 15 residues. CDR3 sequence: CASSSRAGSSDTQYF. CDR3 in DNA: TGTGCCAGCAGCTCCCGGGCAGGGTCTTCGGATACGCAGTATTTT.

CDR3 DNA sequence: TGCGCCAGCAGCCATAATACACAGGGGAACACTGAAGCTTTCTTT. This translates into CASSHNTQGNTEAFF. V usage is TRBV4-3 and J usage is TRBJ1-1, with D maybe TRBD1 (6 bases). This CDR3 is built from 15 residues. The V gene lost 3 bases and the J gene lost 1 base, with 12 bases spanning the gap. Germline values: CDR1 LGHNA, CDR2 YSLEER.

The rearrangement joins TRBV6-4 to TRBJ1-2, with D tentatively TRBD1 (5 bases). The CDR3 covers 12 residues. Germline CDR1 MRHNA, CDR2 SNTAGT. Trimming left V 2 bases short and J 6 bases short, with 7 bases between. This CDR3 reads CASSDRGDGYTF. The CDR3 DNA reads TGTGCCAGCAGTGACAGGGGAGATGGCTACACCTTC.

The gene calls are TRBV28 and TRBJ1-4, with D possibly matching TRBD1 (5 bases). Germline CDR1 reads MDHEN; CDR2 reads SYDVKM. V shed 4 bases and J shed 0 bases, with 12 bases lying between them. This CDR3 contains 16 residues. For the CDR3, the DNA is TGTGCCAGCAGTTCCCCCGGGGGTGCAACTAATGAAAAACTGTTTTTT. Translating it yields CASSSPGGATNEKLFF.

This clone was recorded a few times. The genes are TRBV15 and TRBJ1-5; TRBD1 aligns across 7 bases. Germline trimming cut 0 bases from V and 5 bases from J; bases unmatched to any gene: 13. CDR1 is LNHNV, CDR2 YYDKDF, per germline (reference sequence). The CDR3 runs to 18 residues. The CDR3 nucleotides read TGTGCCACCAGCAGAGATCGCGACAGGGAGGATCCTTATCAGCCCCAGCATTTT. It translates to CATSRDRDREDPYQPQHF.

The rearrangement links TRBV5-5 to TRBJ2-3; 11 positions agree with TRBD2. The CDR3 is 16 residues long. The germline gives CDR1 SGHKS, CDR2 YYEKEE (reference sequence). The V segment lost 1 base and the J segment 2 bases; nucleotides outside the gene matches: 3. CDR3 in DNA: TGTGCCAGCAGCTTGACTAGCGGGGGCCACACAGATACGCAGTATTTT. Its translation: CASSLTSGGHTDTQYF. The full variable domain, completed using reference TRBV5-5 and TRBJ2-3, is DAGVTQSPTHLIKTRGQQVTLRCSPISGHKSVSWYQQVLGQGPQFIFQYYEKEERGRGNFPDRFSARQFPNYSSELNVNALLLGDSALYLCASSLTSGGHTDTQYFGPGTRLTVL.

The CDR3 sequence is CAISEGVRDQPQHF. The CDR3 DNA sequence: TGTGCCATCAGTGAGGGGGTTAGGGATCAGCCCCAGCATTTT. The J gene is TRBJ1-5, the V gene TRBV10-3; unclear D gene. Germline loops: CDR1 ENHRY, CDR2 SYGVKD. The V and J ends lost 2 bases and 5 bases respectively, with 10 bases between them. CDR3 length: 14 residues.

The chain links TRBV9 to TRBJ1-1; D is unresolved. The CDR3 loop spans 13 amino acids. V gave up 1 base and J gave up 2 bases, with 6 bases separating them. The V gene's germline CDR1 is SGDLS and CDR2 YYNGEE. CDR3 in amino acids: CASSVSPNTEAFF. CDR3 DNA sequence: TGTGCCAGCAGCGTATCCCCCAACACTGAAGCTTTCTTT.

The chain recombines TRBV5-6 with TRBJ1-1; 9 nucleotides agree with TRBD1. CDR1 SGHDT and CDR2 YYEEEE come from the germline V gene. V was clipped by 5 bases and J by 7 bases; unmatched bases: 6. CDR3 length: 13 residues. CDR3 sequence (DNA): TGTGCCAGCAGTTTGAAGGACAGGGGTGAAGCTTTCTTT. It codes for CASSLKDRGEAFF.

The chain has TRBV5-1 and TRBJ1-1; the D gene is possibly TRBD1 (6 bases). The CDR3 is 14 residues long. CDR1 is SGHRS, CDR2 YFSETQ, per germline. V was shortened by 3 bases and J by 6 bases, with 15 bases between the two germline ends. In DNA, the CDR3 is TGCGCCAGCAGCTGGGGGGGCAGGGAGCCTGAAGCTTTCTTT. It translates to CASSWGGREPEAFF.

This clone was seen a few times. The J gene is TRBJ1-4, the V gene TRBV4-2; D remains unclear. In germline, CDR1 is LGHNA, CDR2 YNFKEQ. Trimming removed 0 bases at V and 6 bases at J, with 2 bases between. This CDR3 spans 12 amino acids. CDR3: CASSQDDEKLFF. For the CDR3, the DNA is TGTGCCAGCAGCCAAGATGATGAAAAACTGTTTTTT.

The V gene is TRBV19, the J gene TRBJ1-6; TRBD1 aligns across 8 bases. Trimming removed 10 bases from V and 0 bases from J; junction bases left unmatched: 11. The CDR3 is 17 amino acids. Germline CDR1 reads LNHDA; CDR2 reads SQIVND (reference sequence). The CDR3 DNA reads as TGTGCCACCTCCGGACAGGGACCTATCTCCTATAATTCACCCCTCCACTTT. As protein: CATSGQGPISYNSPLHF.

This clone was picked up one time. The CDR3 is CASRSRTGAYEQYF. Here the CDR3 DNA reads TGTGCCAGCAGGTCGCGGACAGGGGCCTACGAGCAGTACTTC. The chain couples TRBV28 to TRBJ2-7, with TRBD1 matching 9 bases. The germline gives CDR1 MDHEN, CDR2 SYDVKM. Germline trimming cut 6 bases from V and 2 bases from J; bases unmatched to any gene: 5. This CDR3 region has 14 residues.